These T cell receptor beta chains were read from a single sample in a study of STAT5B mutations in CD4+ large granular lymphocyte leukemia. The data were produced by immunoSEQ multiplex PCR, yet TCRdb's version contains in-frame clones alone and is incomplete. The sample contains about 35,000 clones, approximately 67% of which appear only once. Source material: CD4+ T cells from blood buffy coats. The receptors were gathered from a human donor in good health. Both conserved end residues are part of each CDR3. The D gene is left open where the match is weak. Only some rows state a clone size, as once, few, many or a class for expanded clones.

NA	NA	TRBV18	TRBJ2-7	CASSRTGAFTYEQYF	TGTGCCAGCTCACGAACAGGAGCCTTCACCTACGAGCAGTACTTC
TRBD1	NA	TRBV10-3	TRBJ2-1	CAISESGGAYNEQFF	TGTGCCATCAGTGAGTCAGGGGGCGCCTACAATGAGCAGTTCTTC
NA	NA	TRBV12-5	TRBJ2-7	CASGLGQTYEQYF	TGTGCTAGTGGTTTGGGACAGACCTACGAGCAGTACTTC
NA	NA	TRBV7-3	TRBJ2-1	CASSLSPGAHNEQFF	TGTGCCAGCAGCCTTTCCCCCGGGGCTCACAATGAGCAGTTCTTC
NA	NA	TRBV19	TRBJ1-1	CASSKQQNTEAFF	TGTGCCAGTAGTAAACAGCAGAACACTGAAGCTTTCTTT
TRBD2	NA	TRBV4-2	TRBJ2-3	CASSQDSGGPTGTDTQYF	TGTGCCAGCAGCCAAGATTCGGGGGGGCCCACCGGCACAGATACGCAGTATTTT
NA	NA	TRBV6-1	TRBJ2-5	CASSEGTAQETQYF	TGTGCCAGCAGTGAAGGGACAGCACAAGAGACCCAGTACTTC
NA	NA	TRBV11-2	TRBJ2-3	CASSLAESTDTQYF	TGTGCCAGCAGCTTAGCGGAATCCACAGATACGCAGTATTTT
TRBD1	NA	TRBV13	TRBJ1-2	CASSWTGKGYTF	TGTGCCAGCAGCTGGACAGGGAAAGGCTACACCTTC
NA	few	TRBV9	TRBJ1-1	CASSVAREGSTEAFF	TGTGCCAGCAGCGTAGCAAGGGAGGGAAGCACTGAAGCTTTCTTT
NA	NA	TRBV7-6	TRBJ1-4	CASSPLPNEKLFF	TGTGCCAGCAGCCCGCTACCTAATGAAAAACTGTTTTTT
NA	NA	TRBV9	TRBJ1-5	CASSVATRDKGVGPPYQPQHF	TGTGCCAGCAGCGTAGCTACGAGGGACAAGGGGGTGGGCCCCCCCTATCAGCCCCAGCATTTT
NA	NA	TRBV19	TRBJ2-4	CASSPGTWRNIQYF	TGTGCCAGTAGTCCCGGGACTTGGAGAAACATTCAGTACTTC
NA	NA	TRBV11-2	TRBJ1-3	CASSLVGQPGNTIYF	TGTGCCAGCAGCTTAGTAGGGCAGCCTGGAAACACCATATATTTT
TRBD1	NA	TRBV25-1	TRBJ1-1	CASSLGDRNTEAFF	TGTGCCAGCAGCCTGGGGGACAGGAACACTGAAGCTTTCTTT
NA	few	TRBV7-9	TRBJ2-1	CASSFSSEQFF	TGTGCCAGCAGCTTCTCGTCTGAGCAGTTCTTC
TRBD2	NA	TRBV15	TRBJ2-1	CATSRGRGGSSYNEQFF	TGTGCCACCAGCAGAGGGCGGGGGGGGAGCTCCTACAATGAGCAGTTCTTC
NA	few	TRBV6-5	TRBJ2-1	CASSYPGAGLDEQFF	TGTGCCAGCAGTTACCCTGGGGCGGGGTTGGATGAGCAGTTCTTC
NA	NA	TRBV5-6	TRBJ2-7	CASSFWTAPLYDEQYF	TGTGCCAGCAGCTTCTGGACAGCTCCTTTATATGACGAGCAGTACTTC
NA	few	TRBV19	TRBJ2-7	CASSSRTASSYEQYF	TGTGCCAGTAGTTCTAGGACGGCGAGCTCCTACGAGCAGTACTTC
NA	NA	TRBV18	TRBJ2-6	CASSGSSGANVLTF	TGTGCCAGCTCCGGTAGCTCTGGGGCCAACGTCCTGACTTTC
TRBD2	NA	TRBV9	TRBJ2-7	CASSVASGGVYEQYF	TGTGCCAGCAGCGTAGCTTCGGGGGGGGTCTACGAGCAGTACTTC
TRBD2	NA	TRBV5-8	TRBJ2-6	CASSLMNPGSGRAGANVLTF	TGTGCCAGCAGCTTGATGAATCCCGGTTCGGGGAGGGCTGGGGCCAACGTCCTGACTTTC
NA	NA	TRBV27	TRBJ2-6	CASSLQVSGANVLTF	TGTGCCAGCAGTTTACAGGTCTCTGGGGCCAACGTCCTGACTTTC
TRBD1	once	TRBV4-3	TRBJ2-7	CASSQDGGQGAYEQYF	TGCGCCAGCAGCCAAGATGGAGGACAGGGGGCTTACGAGCAGTACTTC
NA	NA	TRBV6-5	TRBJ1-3	CASSYDLNSGNTIYF	TGTGCCAGCAGTTACGACCTGAACTCTGGAAACACCATATATTTT
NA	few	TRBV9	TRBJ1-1	CASSEGEAQLRAEAFF	TGTGCCAGCAGCGAAGGGGAGGCACAGTTACGCGCTGAAGCTTTCTTT
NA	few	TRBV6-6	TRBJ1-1	CASSYWPGTNTEAFF	TGTGCCAGCAGTTACTGGCCAGGGACAAACACTGAAGCTTTCTTT
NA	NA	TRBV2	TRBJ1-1	CASMGHHTEAFF	TGTGCCAGCATGGGACACCACACTGAAGCTTTCTTT
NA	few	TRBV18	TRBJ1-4	CASSPYGLNEKLFF	TGTGCCAGCTCACCATACGGGCTGAATGAAAAACTGTTTTTT
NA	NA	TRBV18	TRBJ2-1	CASSQADLDYANNEQFF	TGTGCCAGCTCGCAGGCTGACTTAGATTACGCTAACAATGAGCAGTTCTTC
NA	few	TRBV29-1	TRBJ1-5	CSVSGGVNQPQHF	TGCAGCGTTTCTGGGGGTGTCAATCAGCCCCAGCATTTT
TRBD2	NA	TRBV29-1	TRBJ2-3	CSVDGGETDTQYF	TGCAGCGTTGATGGGGGGGAGACAGATACGCAGTATTTT
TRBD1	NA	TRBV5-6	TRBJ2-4	CASGGRQGYIQYF	TGTGCCAGCGGGGGGAGACAGGGGTACATTCAGTACTTC
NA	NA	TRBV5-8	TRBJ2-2	CASSLVRGRVGELFF	TGTGCCAGCAGCTTGGTTCGGGGCAGGGTCGGGGAGCTGTTTTTT
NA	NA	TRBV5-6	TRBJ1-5	CASSLNRDQPQHF	TGTGCCAGCAGCTTGAACCGGGATCAGCCCCAGCATTTT
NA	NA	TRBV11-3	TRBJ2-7	CASSLVRDEQYF	TGTGCCAGCAGCTTAGTGAGGGACGAGCAGTACTTC
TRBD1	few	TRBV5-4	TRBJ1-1	CASSLVGQGMNTEAFF	TGTGCCAGCAGCTTGGTGGGACAGGGAATGAACACTGAAGCTTTCTTT
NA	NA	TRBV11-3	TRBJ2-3	CASSPGGSTDTQYF	TGTGCCAGCAGCCCCGGCGGCAGCACAGATACGCAGTATTTT
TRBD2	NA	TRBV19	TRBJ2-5	CASSIGTASGGETQYF	TGTGCCAGTAGTATAGGAACGGCTAGCGGGGGGGAGACCCAGTACTTC
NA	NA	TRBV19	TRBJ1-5	CASSETVSNQPQHF	TGTGCCAGTAGTGAGACAGTTAGCAATCAGCCCCAGCATTTT
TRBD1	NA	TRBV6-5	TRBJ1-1	CASSLDRDTEAFF	TGTGCCAGCAGTCTTGACAGGGACACTGAAGCTTTCTTT
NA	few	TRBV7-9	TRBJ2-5	CASSTRREETQYF	TGTGCCAGCAGCACCCGCAGGGAAGAGACCCAGTACTTC
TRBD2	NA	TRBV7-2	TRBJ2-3	CASSLGTSGGTTNTQYF	TGTGCCAGCAGCCTCGGGACTAGCGGGGGGACAACCAATACGCAGTATTTT
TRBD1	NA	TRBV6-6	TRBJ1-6	CASSQRDRGPNSPLHF	TGTGCCAGCAGCCAAAGGGACAGGGGGCCTAATTCACCCCTCCACTTT
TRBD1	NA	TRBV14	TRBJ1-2	CASSQGQGWRGYTF	TGTGCCAGCAGCCAAGGACAGGGTTGGCGTGGCTACACCTTC
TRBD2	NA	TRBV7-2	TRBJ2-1	CASSGGAGTSYNEQFF	TGTGCCAGCAGCGGAGGGGCGGGGACTAGCTACAATGAGCAGTTCTTC
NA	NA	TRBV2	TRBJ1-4	CASSVQGLNEKLFF	TGTGCCAGCAGTGTACAGGGCCTGAATGAAAAACTGTTTTTT
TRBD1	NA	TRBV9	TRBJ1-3	CASSVAGNRGLGNTIYF	TGTGCCAGCAGCGTAGCTGGTAACAGGGGGCTTGGAAACACCATATATTTT
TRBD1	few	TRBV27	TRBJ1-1	CASSQDRVSSTEAFF	TGTGCCAGCAGTCAGGACAGGGTTTCTTCCACTGAAGCTTTCTTT
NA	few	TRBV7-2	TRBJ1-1	CASSSGSRNTEAFF	TGTGCCAGCAGCTCGGGGAGTAGGAACACTGAAGCTTTCTTT
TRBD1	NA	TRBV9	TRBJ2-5	CASSPLGQGQETQYF	TGTGCCAGCAGCCCCCTAGGACAGGGACAAGAGACCCAGTACTTC
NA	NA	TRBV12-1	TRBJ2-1	CASSYQGGLAGTYNEQFF	TGTGCCAGCAGCTACCAAGGAGGACTAGCGGGGACCTACAATGAGCAGTTCTTC
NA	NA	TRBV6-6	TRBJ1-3	CASSASTQVLGNTIYF	TGTGCCAGCAGTGCGTCGACACAGGTTCTCGGAAACACCATATATTTT
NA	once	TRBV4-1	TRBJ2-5	CASSQELAKETQYF	TGCGCCAGCAGCCAAGAGCTCGCAAAAGAGACCCAGTACTTC
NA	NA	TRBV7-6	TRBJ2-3	CASSATGISGDTQYF	TGTGCCAGCAGCGCCACCGGGATATCCGGAGATACGCAGTATTTT
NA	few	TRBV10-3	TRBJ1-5	CAISGNSNQPQHF	TGTGCCATCAGTGGAAATAGCAATCAGCCCCAGCATTTT
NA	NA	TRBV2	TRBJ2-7	CASRNSREQYF	TGTGCCAGCAGGAACAGCCGCGAGCAGTACTTC
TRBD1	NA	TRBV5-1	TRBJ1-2	CASSSPDREVGYTF	TGCGCCAGCAGCTCTCCGGACAGGGAGGTCGGCTACACCTTC